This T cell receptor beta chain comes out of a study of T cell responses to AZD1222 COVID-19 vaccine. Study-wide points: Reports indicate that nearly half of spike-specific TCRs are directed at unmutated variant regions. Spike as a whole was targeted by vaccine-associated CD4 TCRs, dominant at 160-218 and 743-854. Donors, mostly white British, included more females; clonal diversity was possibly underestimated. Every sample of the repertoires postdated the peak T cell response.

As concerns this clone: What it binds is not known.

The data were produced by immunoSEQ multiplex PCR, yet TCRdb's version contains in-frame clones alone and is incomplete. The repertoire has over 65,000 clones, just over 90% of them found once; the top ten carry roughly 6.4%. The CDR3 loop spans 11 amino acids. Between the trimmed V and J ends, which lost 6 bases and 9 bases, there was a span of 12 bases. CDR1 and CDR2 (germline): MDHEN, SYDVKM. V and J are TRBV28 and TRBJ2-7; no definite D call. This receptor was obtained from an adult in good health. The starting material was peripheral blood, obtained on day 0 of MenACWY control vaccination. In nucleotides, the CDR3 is TGTGCCAGCAGAGAAACGGGCCCGCAGTACTTC. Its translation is CASRETGPQYF.